A selection of T cell receptor beta chains follows, all from one sample in a study of PD-1 blockade in mismatch repair-deficient tumors. The repertoire was sequenced with immunoSEQ multiplex PCR; TCRdb's copy has only in-frame clones and lacks some. The repertoire includes 90,000 to 120,000 clones, over 65% of them detected once, and 6.3% sits in the top ten. Source: peripheral blood, taken around 8 months after starting pembrolizumab. The receptors originated from an adult with mismatch repair-deficient cancer. Both conserved end residues are part of each CDR3. Each record gives: D gene, clone size, J gene, V gene, CDR3 protein, CDR3 DNA. A D gene is named only where the DNA matches it firmly. Clone sizes are given selectively: once, few, many, or a class where the clone is expanded.

>NA|NA|TRBJ1-4|TRBV5-4
CASRSGLNEKLFF
TGTGCCAGCCGAAGTGGGCTTAATGAAAAACTGTTTTTT
>TRBD1|NA|TRBJ1-2|TRBV30
CAWSVGRGKEGYTF
TGTGCCTGGAGTGTAGGCAGGGGGAAAGAAGGCTACACCTTC
>NA|NA|TRBJ1-4|TRBV19
CASRMTGGDEKLFF
TGTGCCAGTAGGATGACAGGAGGTGATGAAAAACTGTTTTTT
>TRBD2|NA|TRBJ2-1|TRBV2
CASSDGLAGSNEQFF
TGTGCCAGCAGTGACGGACTAGCGGGGAGCAATGAGCAGTTCTTC
>NA|NA|TRBJ2-5|TRBV15
CATSRDLAGGPFQYF
TGTGCCACCAGCAGAGATCTTGCCGGCGGCCCTTTCCAGTACTTC
>NA|NA|TRBJ2-4|TRBV5-1
CASSFSLEAKNIQYF
TGCGCCAGCAGCTTTTCCCTAGAAGCCAAAAACATTCAGTACTTC
>NA|few|TRBJ2-3|TRBV21-1
CASSIGRVTDTQYF
TGTGCCAGCAGCATCGGGAGGGTTACAGATACGCAGTATTTT
>NA|NA|TRBJ1-2|TRBV11-1
CASSEGRGIGYTF
TGTGCCAGCAGCGAGGGACGGGGGATCGGCTACACCTTC
>NA|NA|TRBJ2-6|TRBV4-1
CASSQDSAGGANVLTF
TGCGCCAGCAGCCAAGATTCAGCAGGGGGGGCCAACGTCCTGACTTTC
>NA|NA|TRBJ1-1|TRBV5-1
CASSLDPATEAFF
TGCGCCAGCAGCTTGGACCCAGCCACTGAAGCTTTCTTT
>NA|NA|TRBJ1-2|TRBV28
CATWINNYGYTF
TGTGCCACCTGGATAAATAACTATGGCTACACCTTC
>TRBD2|once|TRBJ2-1|TRBV10-3
CAIRDPSGDSYNEQFF
TGTGCCATCAGGGACCCTAGCGGGGATTCCTACAATGAGCAGTTCTTC
>TRBD2|NA|TRBJ2-1|TRBV27
CASGAGGTYNEQFF
TGTGCCAGCGGGGCGGGGGGAACCTACAATGAGCAGTTCTTC
>TRBD2|once|TRBJ2-1|TRBV4-2
CASSRTGLAGGQRNEQFF
TGTGCCAGCAGCCGAACGGGACTAGCGGGAGGGCAGAGAAATGAGCAGTTCTTC
>TRBD1|NA|TRBJ2-2|TRBV5-8
CASSSGMTGGPGELFF
TGTGCCAGCAGCAGTGGCATGACAGGGGGCCCCGGGGAGCTGTTTTTT
>TRBD1|NA|TRBJ2-7|TRBV5-1
CASSAGQGLGQYF
TGCGCCAGCAGCGCGGGACAGGGGTTAGGGCAGTACTTC
>NA|NA|TRBJ2-2|TRBV27
CASSWSGPNTGELFF
TGTGCCAGCAGTTGGAGCGGACCGAACACCGGGGAGCTGTTTTTT
>NA|NA|TRBJ2-7|TRBV6-1
CASSEARLGGYGYEQYF
TGTGCCAGCAGTGAAGCGCGGCTCGGCGGCTACGGGTACGAGCAGTACTTC
>TRBD2|NA|TRBJ2-1|TRBV7-9
CASSGSSGRVYNEQFF
TGTGCCAGCAGCGGATCTAGCGGGAGGGTCTACAATGAGCAGTTCTTC
>TRBD1|NA|TRBJ1-1|TRBV15
CATSRDQGEKAFF
TGTGCCACCAGCAGAGACCAGGGGGAGAAAGCTTTCTTT
>TRBD1|NA|TRBJ2-7|TRBV7-9
CASGRQGYYEQYF
TGTGCCAGCGGACGACAGGGCTACTACGAGCAGTACTTC
>NA|NA|TRBJ1-2|TRBV11-1
CASSSFRQEYGYTF
TGTGCCAGCAGCTCCTTTAGACAGGAATATGGCTACACCTTC
>NA|NA|TRBJ2-3|TRBV28
CASRAASTDTQYF
TGTGCCAGCCGGGCAGCGAGCACAGATACGCAGTATTTT
>NA|NA|TRBJ1-1|TRBV6-6
CASRGSERPQNTEAFF
TGTGCCAGCAGAGGATCGGAGAGACCTCAGAACACTGAAGCTTTCTTT
>NA|NA|TRBJ1-2|TRBV9
CASSPLLLNYGYTF
TGTGCCAGCAGCCCCCTACTCCTAAACTATGGCTACACCTTC
>TRBD1|NA|TRBJ1-2|TRBV7-2
CASSLDRELIGYTF
TGTGCCAGCAGTCTGGACAGGGAACTGATTGGCTACACCTTC
>NA|NA|TRBJ2-2|TRBV7-3
CASSLSPWRADNTGELFF
TGTGCCAGCAGCTTATCCCCCTGGCGAGCGGACAACACCGGGGAGCTGTTTTTT
>NA|NA|TRBJ2-7|TRBV5-8
CASSLVAPQQYF
TGTGCCAGCAGCTTGGTGGCCCCCCAGCAGTACTTC
>NA|NA|TRBJ2-1|TRBV6-1
CASNLGGTPNNEQFF
TGTGCCAGCAACCTGGGGGGGACACCGAACAATGAGCAGTTCTTC
>TRBD2|NA|TRBJ2-1|TRBV13
CASSSERGNNEQFF
TGTGCCAGCAGCTCAGAGCGGGGGAACAATGAGCAGTTCTTC
>TRBD1|few|TRBJ1-5|TRBV4-1
CASSQAGTGQPQHF
TGCGCCAGCAGCCAAGCAGGGACAGGGCAGCCCCAGCATTTT
>NA|NA|TRBJ2-1|TRBV27
CASSLSLGVSSYNEQFF
TGTGCCAGCAGTTTGTCTCTCGGAGTAAGCTCCTACAATGAGCAGTTCTTC
>NA|NA|TRBJ1-4|TRBV19
CASSDRHQYNEKLFF
TGTGCCAGTAGTGATCGACACCAGTATAATGAAAAACTGTTTTTT
>TRBD1|NA|TRBJ1-5|TRBV29-1
CSVKQGGSNQPQHF
TGCAGCGTTAAACAGGGGGGGAGCAATCAGCCCCAGCATTTT
>NA|NA|TRBJ1-4|TRBV18
CASSPGRINEKLFF
TGTGCCAGCTCCCCGGGCAGGATTAATGAAAAACTGTTTTTT
>NA|NA|TRBJ1-2|TRBV15
CATSRDQGRARNYGYTF
TGTGCCACCAGCAGAGATCAAGGGCGAGCGCGGAACTATGGCTACACCTTC
>NA|few|TRBJ2-7|TRBV19
CASRGQGGYEQYF
TGTGCCAGTAGGGGACAAGGGGGTTACGAGCAGTACTTC
>NA|NA|TRBJ1-5|TRBV7-8
CASSWRTINQPQHF
TGTGCCAGCAGCTGGCGGACGATCAATCAGCCCCAGCATTTT
>TRBD2|once|TRBJ2-3|TRBV7-8
CASSLGRLVREGEDTQYF
TGTGCCAGCAGCTTAGGAAGACTAGTTCGGGAGGGCGAGGATACGCAGTATTTT
>TRBD2|NA|TRBJ2-1|TRBV11-3
CASSLGFLGSGAAEQFF
TGTGCCAGCAGCTTAGGATTTTTGGGTAGCGGGGCCGCGGAGCAGTTCTTC
>NA|NA|TRBJ1-3|TRBV25-1
CASSETSAGSGNTIYF
TGTGCCAGCAGTGAAACTTCCGCTGGTTCTGGAAACACCATATATTTT
>NA|NA|TRBJ1-1|TRBV2
CASKRGRTEAFF
TGTGCCAGCAAAAGAGGTAGGACTGAAGCTTTCTTT
>NA|NA|TRBJ2-1|TRBV15
CATSRVGGITAEQFF
TGTGCCACCAGCAGAGTTGGCGGGATAACTGCTGAGCAGTTCTTC
>NA|NA|TRBJ2-3|TRBV25-1
CASSVGADTQYF
TGTGCCAGCAGCGTGGGTGCAGATACGCAGTATTTT
>NA|NA|TRBJ2-3|TRBV5-4
CASSSGSTDTQYF
TGTGCCAGCAGCTCCGGGAGCACAGATACGCAGTATTTT
>NA|once|TRBJ1-1|TRBV6-6
CASSFPGLNTEAFF
TGTGCCAGCAGTTTCCCAGGGCTAAACACTGAAGCTTTCTTT
>TRBD2|NA|TRBJ2-2|TRBV5-1
CASNYGTKLSGELFF
TGCGCCAGCAATTATGGGACTAAGCTTTCCGGGGAGCTGTTTTTT
>NA|NA|TRBJ1-1|TRBV10-1
CASSESIRRDTEAFF
TGCGCCAGCAGTGAGTCGATCCGGCGGGACACTGAAGCTTTCTTT
>TRBD2|NA|TRBJ2-7|TRBV7-6
CASSLSTLAGDSWEQYF
TGTGCCAGCAGCTTATCTACACTCGCGGGAGACTCGTGGGAGCAGTACTTC
>TRBD2|NA|TRBJ2-1|TRBV18
CASSSSGTSGDEQFF
TGTGCCAGCTCATCCTCCGGGACTAGCGGCGATGAGCAGTTCTTC
>NA|NA|TRBJ2-7|TRBV9
CASSVKDIAYEQYF
TGTGCCAGCAGCGTAAAGGACATCGCCTACGAGCAGTACTTC
>NA|NA|TRBJ1-1|TRBV4-1
CASSQGGSRAFF
TGCGCCAGCAGCCAAGGAGGGTCGCGAGCTTTCTTT
>NA|NA|TRBJ2-3|TRBV15
CATSRDGQSGYTQYF
TGTGCCACCAGCAGAGACGGCCAGAGCGGTTATACGCAGTATTTT
>TRBD1|NA|TRBJ1-5|TRBV16
CASSQGTAFNQPQHF
TGTGCCAGCAGCCAGGGGACAGCCTTCAATCAGCCCCAGCATTTT
>TRBD1|once|TRBJ2-2|TRBV7-9
CASSYGQEYTGELFF
TGTGCCAGCAGCTACGGACAGGAGTACACCGGGGAGCTGTTTTTT
>NA|NA|TRBJ1-5|TRBV21-1
CASSRIPGQGNQPQHF
TGTGCCAGCAGCAGAATACCGGGACAGGGTAATCAGCCCCAGCATTTT
>TRBD1|NA|TRBJ2-5|TRBV28
CASSPGQGKTQYF
TGTGCCAGCAGTCCAGGACAGGGAAAGACCCAGTACTTC